Below are 19 T cell receptor beta chains sequenced from a single sample in a study of breast tumors, draining lymph nodes, adjacent tissues. Samples came from axillary lymph nodes draining the breast cancer. Using its own MiXCR run on the multiplex PCR reads, TCRdb lists one record per CDR3 protein. In the table there are about 230,000 distinct CDR3 sequences, 32% of which are singletons. Material: axillary lymph node tissue. These receptors originate from a female donor with breast cancer. Some clones in this sample may be carry-over from other donors' samples.

In nucleotides, the CDR3 is TGTGCCAGCAGGACTGGGACAGGGGCCCAGCATTTT. Translating gives CASRTGTGAQHF. The chain combines TRBV2 with TRBJ1-5, with TRBD1 identical over 10 bases. Germline-derived CDR1 and CDR2 are SNHLY and FYNNEI. V shed 6 bases and J 11 bases; nucleotides not matched to a gene: 4. The CDR3 extends over 12 amino acids. The variable domain in full, with the rest retrieved from reference TRBV2 and TRBJ1-5, is EPEVTQTPSHQVTQMGQEVILRCVPISNHLYFYWYRQILGQKVEFLVSFYNNEISEKSEIFDDQFSVERPDGSNFTLKIRSTKLEDSAMYFCASRTGTGAQHFGDGTRLSIL.

This chain links TRBV24-1 with TRBJ2-1; 12 positions agree with TRBD2. In germline, CDR1 is KGHDR, CDR2 SFDVKD. This CDR3 contains 17 residues. This chain's CDR3 is CARSLAGGKAVIDEQFF. The CDR3 coding sequence is TGTGCTAGAAGCCTAGCGGGAGGGAAAGCTGTCATCGATGAGCAGTTCTTC.

This clonotype was seen repeatedly, ten times or more. The chain has TRBV5-1 and TRBJ1-5; D remains unclear. V lost 0 bases and J lost 1, with 2 bases in between. This CDR3 is 13 amino acids long. The germline V gene has CDR1 SGHRS and CDR2 YFSETQ. The CDR3 loop reads CASSLASNQPQHF. The DNA of the CDR3 is TGCGCCAGCAGCTTGGCCAGCAATCAGCCCCAGCATTTT.

As for this clonotype: This may come from a read error, since a much larger clone is one base off. This CDR3 is missing its conserved last phenylalanine or tryptophan, likely due to a read error. V usage is TRBV14 and J usage is TRBJ2-1; D call uncertain. The V end was cut by 1 base, the J end by 3 bases, with 4 bases between. Germline-derived CDR1 and CDR2 are SGHDN and FVKESK. The CDR3 is made up of 13 amino acids. CDR3 sequence (DNA): TGTGCCAGCAGCCAAGTGAACTACAATGAGCAGTTCTCC. This codes for CASSQVNYNEQFS.

Many counts were recorded for this clonotype. V usage is TRBV9 and J usage is TRBJ2-1, with TRBD2 matching over 10 bases. V shed 1 base, J shed 8 bases, and the junction held 6 bases outside the gene matches. Germline V lookup: CDR1 SGDLS, CDR2 YYNGEE. The CDR3 has 15 residues. In nucleotides, the CDR3 is TGTGCCAGCAGCGTAAGCGGGAGGGGTTGGGATGAGCAGTTCTTC. Residues: CASSVSGRGWDEQFF.

The chain joins TRBV20-1 to TRBJ2-5, with 9 bases identical to TRBD1. Trimming took 3 bases from V and 5 from J; bases not matched to a gene: 7. Germline CDR1 is DFQATT and CDR2 is SNEGSKA (reference sequence). This CDR3 spans 14 amino acids. The CDR3 DNA is TGCAGTGCTAGCAGGGGACAGGGAGGGGAGACCCAGTACTTC. Translating it yields CSASRGQGGETQYF.

Ten or more counts support this clonotype. The chain joins TRBV30 to TRBJ2-3; no firm D call. Germline-derived CDR1 and CDR2 are GTSNPN and SVGIG (reference sequence). Trimming stripped 2 bases from V and 2 bases from J, with 5 bases between. This CDR3 has 12 amino acids. This CDR3 is CAWSLNTDTQYF. CDR3 DNA sequence: TGTGCCTGGAGTCTAAACACAGATACGCAGTATTTT. The complete variable domain, with remaining parts taken from reference TRBV30 and TRBJ2-3, reads SQTIHQWPATLVQPVGSPLSLECTVEGTSNPNLYWYRQAAGRGLQLLFYSVGIGQISSEVPQNLSASRPQDRQFILSSKKLLLSDSGFYLCAWSLNTDTQYFGPGTRLTVL.

This clonotype came up many times. The chain carries TRBV27 and TRBJ2-1, with D perhaps TRBD2 (5 bases). CDR1 and CDR2 from the germline V gene are MNHEY and SMNVEV (reference sequence). Between the trimmed V and J ends, which lost 5 bases and 5 bases, there was a span of 16 bases. The CDR3 is 15 residues long. CDR3 in amino acids: CASSPTYVGDNEQFF. DNA for the CDR3: TGTGCCAGCAGTCCCACCTACGTCGGGGACAATGAGCAGTTCTTC.

This clonotype occurred many times. The rearrangement uses TRBV19 and TRBJ2-1; tentatively, D is TRBD1 (5 bases). The V end was cut by 4 bases, the J end by 0 bases, with 7 bases between. CDR3 length: 14 amino acids. Germline lookup yields CDR1 LNHDA and CDR2 SQIVND (reference sequence). The CDR3 reads CASSRGGSYNEQFF. The DNA of the CDR3 is TGTGCCAGTAGTAGGGGCGGCTCCTACAATGAGCAGTTCTTC. The entire variable domain, with the rest obtained from reference TRBV19 and TRBJ2-1, is as follows: DGGITQSPKYLFRKEGQNVTLSCEQNLNHDAMYWYRQDPGQGLRLIYYSQIVNDFQKGDIAEGYSVSREKKESFPLTVTSAQKNPTAFYLCASSRGGSYNEQFFGPGTRLTVL.

A few counts support this clonotype. This could be a read error, since a much larger clone is one nucleotide away. V is TRBV5-6 and J is TRBJ1-2; D is unresolved. Trimming shortened V by 4 bases and J by 10 bases, and 11 bases separated the two germline ends. This CDR3 is built from 11 residues. Germline lookup yields CDR1 SGHDT and CDR2 YYEEEE. CDR3 bases: TGTGCCAGCAGCCTGCTGTTAACCTACACCTTC. Protein product: CASSLLLTYTF.

This clonotype was seen a few times. A read error may be the cause here, since a much bigger clone is one base away. J is TRBJ2-5 and V is TRBV5-5; possible D gene TRBD2, 6 bases. CDR1 and CDR2 (germline): SGHKS, YYEKEE (reference sequence). The CDR3 runs to 14 residues. The CDR3 DNA reads TGTGCCGGCAGCCAGGACTACGCCCGGGAGACCCAGTACTTC. This encodes CAGSQDYARETQYF. Filled out from reference TRBV5-5 and TRBJ2-5, the complete variable domain reads DAGVTQSPTHLIKTRGQQVTLRCSPISGHKSVSWYQQVLGQGPQFIFQYYEKEERGRGNFPDRFSARQFPNYSSELNVNALLLGDSALYLCAGSQDYARETQYFGPGTRLLVL.

Turning to this clonotype: Germline is not matched at one junction end, which may reflect a read error. The chain recombines TRBV6-6 with TRBJ2-7; no definite D call. Looked up from germline, CDR1 is MNHNY and CDR2 is SVGAGI (reference sequence). The CDR3 contains 12 residues. The CDR3 nucleotides are TGTGCCAGCAGTTACTCACCCTACGAGCGGTACTTC. It encodes CASSYSPYERYF.

This clonotype has ten or more counts. The chain is built from TRBV9 and TRBJ2-1, with 11 bases lining up with TRBD1. Germline CDR1 reads SGDLS; CDR2 reads YYNGEE. The length of the CDR3 is 15 residues. V lost 3 bases to trimming and J lost 7 bases; unmatched junction nucleotides: 6. CDR3 sequence: CASSGTGGLENEQFF. CDR3 coding DNA: TGTGCCAGCAGCGGGACAGGGGGCTTGGAGAATGAGCAGTTCTTC.

The chain links TRBV6-2 or TRBV6-3 to TRBJ2-1; no firm D call. Germline CDR1 MNHEY, CDR2 SVGEGT. Trimming removed 6 bases at V and 0 bases at J, with 12 bases between. The CDR3 covers 15 residues. The CDR3 reads CASRDPSYSYNEQFF. The CDR3 DNA follows: TGTGCCAGCAGGGACCCATCTTACTCCTACAATGAGCAGTTCTTC.

This chain links TRBV20-1 with TRBJ1-4, with 11 bases matching TRBD1. Germline V gives CDR1 DFQATT, CDR2 SNEGSKA (reference sequence). This CDR3 comprises 16 residues. In DNA, the CDR3 is TGCGAGCCCGGAAAGGGACAGGGGGAGGCTAATGAAAAACTGTTTTTT. It encodes CEPGKGQGEANEKLFF.

At least ten counts were recorded for this clonotype. The chain has TRBV5-1 and TRBJ2-3, with 11 bases matching TRBD2. Trimming removed 0 bases from V and 5 bases from J; junction bases left unmatched: 2. The CDR3 is made up of 15 amino acids. Germline V CDR1 and CDR2: SGHRS, YFSETQ. The chain's CDR3 is CASSLGLAGLDTQYF. As DNA, the CDR3 is TGCGCCAGCAGCTTGGGACTAGCGGGATTAGATACGCAGTATTTT.

The CDR3 reads CASLLIQQGDYNSPLHF. As DNA, the CDR3 is TGTGCCAGCCTGCTCATACAACAGGGTGACTATAATTCACCCCTCCACTTT. The chain combines TRBV2 with TRBJ1-6; tentatively, D is TRBD1 (6 bases). Trimming left V 8 bases short and J 3 bases short, with 20 bases between. CDR3 size: 17 residues. Germline CDR1 is SNHLY and CDR2 is FYNNEI.

This clonotype has a count of ten or more. The CDR3 sequence: CASSQRLAGNTGELFF. The CDR3, as DNA: TGTGCCAGCAGCCAAAGACTAGCGGGGAACACCGGGGAGCTGTTTTTT. The genes are TRBV7-2 and TRBJ2-2; 10 bases are a match to TRBD2. With 5 bases clipped from V and 1 base from J, the junction kept 4 bases outside the gene matches. Germline CDR1 is SGHTA and CDR2 is FQGNSA. The CDR3 runs 16 residues.

At least ten counts were recorded for this clonotype. The chain uses TRBV9 and TRBJ1-2, with D unclear. V gave up 0 bases and J gave up 7 bases, with 16 bases separating them. Germline V gene lookup returns CDR1 SGDLS and CDR2 YYNGEE. The CDR3 totals 15 residues. For the CDR3, the DNA is TGTGCCAGCAGCGTAGGGGAAGGGAGAGAATCTGGCTACACCTTC. Its protein is CASSVGEGRESGYTF.